This record covers a single TCR beta chain. V was pared by 2 bases and J by 7 bases, with 8 bases of the junction left unmatched. The CDR3 consists of 15 residues. Germline-derived CDR1 and CDR2 are MNHEY and SMNVEV (reference sequence). Profiled with immunoSEQ multiplex PCR; TCRdb holds only in-frame clones, not every one. This sample has under 400,000 clones, with around 87% found just once. The entry originates in a study of blood T cell repertoires in COVID-19. Sequencing was carried out using peripheral blood. The receptor was isolated from a woman in her twenties or thirties with COVID-19, enrolled during active disease. The chain links TRBV27 to TRBJ2-1; TRBD2 aligns across 7 bases. In nucleotides, the CDR3 is TGTGCCAGCAGTTTAGGGGCTAGCGGACAAAATGAGCAGTTCTTC. Protein: CASSLGASGQNEQFF.